This T cell receptor beta chain came from a study of T cell responses to AZD1222 COVID-19 vaccine. Pooling covered second doses at about 4 or about 12 weeks. Only in-frame clones appear in the TCRdb table, and some are missing; sequencing was by immunoSEQ multiplex PCR. The sample carries about 110,000 clones, less than 95% recorded once. Germline CDR1 reads LNHDA; CDR2 reads SQIVND (reference sequence). Between the trimmed V and J ends, which lost 6 bases and 0 bases, there was a span of 6 bases. The CDR3 length is 12 residues. Sequencing used peripheral blood, obtained 28 days after the second AZD1222 dose. This clonotype was sampled from an adult who received the AZD1222 COVID-19 vaccine. The chain has TRBV19 and TRBJ2-7, with D unclear. CDR3: CASSLDSYEQYF. The CDR3 DNA reads as TGTGCCAGTAGCCTTGACTCCTACGAGCAGTACTTC. The variable domain in full, completed from reference TRBV19 and TRBJ2-7, reads DGGITQSPKYLFRKEGQNVTLSCEQNLNHDAMYWYRQDPGQGLRLIYYSQIVNDFQKGDIAEGYSVSREKKESFPLTVTSAQKNPTAFYLCASSLDSYEQYFGPGTRLTVT.